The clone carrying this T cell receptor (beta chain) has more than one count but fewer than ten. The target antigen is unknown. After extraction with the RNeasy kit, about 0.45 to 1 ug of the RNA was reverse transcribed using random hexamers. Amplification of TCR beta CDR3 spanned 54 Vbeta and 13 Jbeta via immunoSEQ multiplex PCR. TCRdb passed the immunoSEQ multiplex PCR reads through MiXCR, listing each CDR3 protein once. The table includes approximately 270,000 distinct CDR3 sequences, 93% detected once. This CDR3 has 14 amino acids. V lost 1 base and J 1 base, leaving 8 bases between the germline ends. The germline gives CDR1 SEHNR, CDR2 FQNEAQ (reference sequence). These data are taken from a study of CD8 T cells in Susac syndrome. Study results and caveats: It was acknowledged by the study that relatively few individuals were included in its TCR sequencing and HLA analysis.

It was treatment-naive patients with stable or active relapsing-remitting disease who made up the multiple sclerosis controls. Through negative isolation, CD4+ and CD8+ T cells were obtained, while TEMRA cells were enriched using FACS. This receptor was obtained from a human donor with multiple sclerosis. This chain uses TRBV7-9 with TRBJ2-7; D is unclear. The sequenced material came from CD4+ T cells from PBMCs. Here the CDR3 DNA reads TGTGCCAGCAGCTTAGGTGACGCTTCCTACGAGCAGTACTTC. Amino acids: CASSLGDASYEQYF.